This T cell receptor beta chain is from a study of blood T cell repertoires in COVID-19. Overall study context: Spain, Italy and the United States supplied samples that represented acute and convalescent COVID-19. From T cells, B-cell-depleted T cells, or PBMCs came the material, which was cDNA or gDNA.

Under the authors' procedure: Reference gene primer amplification yielded estimated nucleated cell counts. TCRdb's table, derived via immunoSEQ multiplex PCR, lists solely in-frame clones and lacks some. V and J calls and clone size are as listed in that table; D and trimming were resolved from the DNA. The data show some 250,000 clones, 82% seen once. The receptor comes from a woman younger than 30 with acute or convalescent COVID-19. The sample consisted of peripheral blood.

CDR3: CASSQDPDETGSDSPLHF. The CDR3 nucleotides are TGCGCCAGCAGCCAAGATCCAGACGAGACAGGGAGTGATTCACCCCTCCACTTT. The genes are TRBV4-3 and TRBJ1-6; 7 nucleotides match TRBD1. The CDR3 totals 18 residues. After removal of 0 bases from V and 8 bases from J, the junction contained 13 bases not matched to a gene. Looked up from germline, CDR1 is LGHNA and CDR2 is YSLEER.